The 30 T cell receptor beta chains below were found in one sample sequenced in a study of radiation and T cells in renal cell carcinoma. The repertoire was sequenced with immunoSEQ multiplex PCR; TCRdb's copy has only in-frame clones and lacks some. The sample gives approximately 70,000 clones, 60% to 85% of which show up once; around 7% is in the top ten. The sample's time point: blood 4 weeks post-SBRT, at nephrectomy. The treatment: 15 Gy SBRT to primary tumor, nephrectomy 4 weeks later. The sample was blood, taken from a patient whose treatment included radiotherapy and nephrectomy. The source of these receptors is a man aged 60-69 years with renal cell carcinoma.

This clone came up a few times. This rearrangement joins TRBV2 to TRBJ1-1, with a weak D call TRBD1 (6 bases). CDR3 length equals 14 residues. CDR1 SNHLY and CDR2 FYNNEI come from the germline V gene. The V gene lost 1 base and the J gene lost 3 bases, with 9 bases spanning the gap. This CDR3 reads CASSEGQEDTEAFF. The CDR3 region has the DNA TGTGCCAGCAGTGAAGGACAGGAGGACACTGAAGCTTTCTTT.

CDR3 DNA: TGTGCCAGCAAACAAAAAGGGGAGACCCAGTACTTC. Protein product: CASKQKGETQYF. This rearrangement joins TRBV2 to TRBJ2-5; D not resolved. CDR3 length: 12 residues. Between the trimmed V and J ends, which lost 7 bases and 5 bases, there was a span of 11 bases. The V gene's germline CDR1 is SNHLY and CDR2 FYNNEI.

The CDR3 coding sequence is TGCAGTGCTAGGGAAAACACTGAAGCTTTCTTT. This translates into CSARENTEAFF. The chain carries TRBV20-1 and TRBJ1-1; no clear D. Deletions cut 3 bases from V and 2 bases from J, with 4 bases between. CDR1 and CDR2 (germline): DFQATT, SNEGSKA (reference sequence). The CDR3 extends over 11 amino acids.

The CDR3 DNA follows: TGTGCCAGTAGTCTCCCAGGGACAGTGACTAACTATGGCTACACCTTC. Translated: CASSLPGTVTNYGYTF. The chain uses TRBV19 and TRBJ1-2; TRBD1 matches at 7 bases. This CDR3 is 16 amino acids long. V lost 5 bases, J lost 0 bases, and 9 bases stayed unmatched. CDR1 is LNHDA, CDR2 SQIVND, per germline (reference sequence).

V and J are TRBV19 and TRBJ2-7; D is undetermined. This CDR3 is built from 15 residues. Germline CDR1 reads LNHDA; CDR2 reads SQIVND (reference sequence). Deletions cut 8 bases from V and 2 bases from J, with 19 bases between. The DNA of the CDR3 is TGTGCCAGTCGTGATCCGGCCGACACCGCCTACGAGCAGTACTTC. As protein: CASRDPADTAYEQYF.

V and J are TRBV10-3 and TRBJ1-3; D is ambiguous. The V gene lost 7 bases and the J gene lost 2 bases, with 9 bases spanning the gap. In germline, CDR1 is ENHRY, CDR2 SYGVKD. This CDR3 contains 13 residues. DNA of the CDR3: TGTGCCATCAACCCCGGGACTGGAAACACCATATATTTT. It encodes CAINPGTGNTIYF.

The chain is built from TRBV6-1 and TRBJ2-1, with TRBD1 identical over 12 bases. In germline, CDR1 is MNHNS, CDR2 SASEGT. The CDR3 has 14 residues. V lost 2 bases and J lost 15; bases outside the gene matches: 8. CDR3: CASSESRDRGPLFF. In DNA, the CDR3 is TGTGCCAGCAGTGAATCCCGGGACAGGGGGCCTTTGTTCTTC.

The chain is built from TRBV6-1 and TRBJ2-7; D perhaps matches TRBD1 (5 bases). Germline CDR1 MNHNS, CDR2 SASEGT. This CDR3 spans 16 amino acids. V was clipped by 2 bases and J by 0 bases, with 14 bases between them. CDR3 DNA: TGTGCCAGCAGTGAAAGGGGCAGGGCCAACTCCTACGAGCAGTACTTC. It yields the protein CASSERGRANSYEQYF.

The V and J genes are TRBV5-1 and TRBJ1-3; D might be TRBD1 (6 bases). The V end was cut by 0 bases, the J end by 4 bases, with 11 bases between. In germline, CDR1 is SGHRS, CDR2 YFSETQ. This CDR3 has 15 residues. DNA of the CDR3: TGCGCCAGCAGCTTGGCAGGGGCTATCGGAAACACCATATATTTT. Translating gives CASSLAGAIGNTIYF. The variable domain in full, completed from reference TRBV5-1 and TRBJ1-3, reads KAGVTQTPRYLIKTRGQQVTLSCSPISGHRSVSWYQQTPGQGLQFLFEYFSETQRNKGNFPGRFSGRQFSNSRSEMNVSTLELGDSALYLCASSLAGAIGNTIYFGEGSWLTVV.

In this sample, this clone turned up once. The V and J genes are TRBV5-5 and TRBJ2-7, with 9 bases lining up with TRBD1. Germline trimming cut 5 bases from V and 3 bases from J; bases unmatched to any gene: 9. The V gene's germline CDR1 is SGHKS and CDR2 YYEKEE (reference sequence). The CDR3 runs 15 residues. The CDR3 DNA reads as TGTGCCAGCAGTCACTCCGGGACAGGGATCTACGAGCAGTACTTC. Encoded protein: CASSHSGTGIYEQYF.

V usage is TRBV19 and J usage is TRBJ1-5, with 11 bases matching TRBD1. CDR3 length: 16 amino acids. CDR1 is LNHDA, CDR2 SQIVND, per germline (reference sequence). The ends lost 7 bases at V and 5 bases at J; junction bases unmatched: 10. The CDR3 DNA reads TGTGCCAGTACCGTCTTTGGACAGGGGGCAGATCAGCCCCAGCATTTT. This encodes CASTVFGQGADQPQHF.

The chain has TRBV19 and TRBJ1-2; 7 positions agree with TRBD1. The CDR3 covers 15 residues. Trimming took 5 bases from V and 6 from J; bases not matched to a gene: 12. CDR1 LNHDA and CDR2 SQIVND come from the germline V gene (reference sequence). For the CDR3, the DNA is TGTGCCAGTAGTCTTCGAGGACAGGTCATCCATGGCTACACCTTC. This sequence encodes CASSLRGQVIHGYTF.

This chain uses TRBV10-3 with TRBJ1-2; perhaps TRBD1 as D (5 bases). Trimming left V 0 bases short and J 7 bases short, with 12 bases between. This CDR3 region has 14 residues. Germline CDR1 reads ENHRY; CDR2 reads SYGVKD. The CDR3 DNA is TGTGCCATCAGTGAGTCTGGGACCGCTGTTGGCTACACCTTC. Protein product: CAISESGTAVGYTF.

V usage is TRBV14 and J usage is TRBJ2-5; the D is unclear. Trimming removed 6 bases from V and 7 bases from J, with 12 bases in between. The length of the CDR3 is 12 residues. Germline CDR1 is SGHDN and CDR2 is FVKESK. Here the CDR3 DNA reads TGTGCCAGCAGTTCCCCCATGAGGACCCAGTACTTC. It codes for CASSSPMRTQYF.

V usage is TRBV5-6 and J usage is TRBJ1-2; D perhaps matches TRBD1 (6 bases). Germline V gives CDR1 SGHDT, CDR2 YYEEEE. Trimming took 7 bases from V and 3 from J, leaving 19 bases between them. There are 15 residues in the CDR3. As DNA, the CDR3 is TGTGCCAGCCAGGGGCCTTGGGGGCAGGACTATGGCTACACCTTC. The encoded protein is CASQGPWGQDYGYTF. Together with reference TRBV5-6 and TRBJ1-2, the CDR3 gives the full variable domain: DAGVTQSPTHLIKTRGQQVTLRCSPKSGHDTVSWYQQALGQGPQFIFQYYEEEERQRGNFPDRFSGHQFPNYSSELNVNALLLGDSALYLCASQGPWGQDYGYTFGSGTRLTVV.

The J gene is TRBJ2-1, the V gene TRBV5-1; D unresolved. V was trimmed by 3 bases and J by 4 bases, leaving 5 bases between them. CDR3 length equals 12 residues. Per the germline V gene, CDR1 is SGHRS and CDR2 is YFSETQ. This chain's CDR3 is CASSSGYNEQFF. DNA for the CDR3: TGCGCCAGCAGCTCCGGATACAATGAGCAGTTCTTC.

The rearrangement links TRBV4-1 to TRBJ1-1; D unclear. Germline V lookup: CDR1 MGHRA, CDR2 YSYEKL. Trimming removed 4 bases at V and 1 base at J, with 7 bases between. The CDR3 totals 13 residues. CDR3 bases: TGCGCCAGCAGCCGGACCGAGAACACTGAAGCTTTCTTT. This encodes CASSRTENTEAFF.

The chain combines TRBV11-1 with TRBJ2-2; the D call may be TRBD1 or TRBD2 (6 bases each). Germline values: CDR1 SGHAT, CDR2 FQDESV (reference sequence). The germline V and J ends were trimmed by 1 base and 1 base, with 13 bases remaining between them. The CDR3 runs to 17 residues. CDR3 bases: TGTGCCAGCAGCTTAGGTCCGGGGGCAGGGAACACCGGGGAGCTGTTTTTT. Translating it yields CASSLGPGAGNTGELFF.

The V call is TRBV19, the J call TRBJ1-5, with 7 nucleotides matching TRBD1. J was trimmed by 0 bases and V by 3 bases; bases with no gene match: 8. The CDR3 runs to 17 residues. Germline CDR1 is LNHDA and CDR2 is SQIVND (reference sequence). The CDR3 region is CASSIGGTVNSNQPQHF. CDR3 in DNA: TGTGCCAGTAGTATCGGGGGGACAGTAAATAGCAATCAGCCCCAGCATTTT.

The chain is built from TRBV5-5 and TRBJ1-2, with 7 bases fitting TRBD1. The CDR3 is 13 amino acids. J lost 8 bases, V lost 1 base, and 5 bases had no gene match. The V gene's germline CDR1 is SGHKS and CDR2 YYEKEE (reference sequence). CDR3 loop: CASSLSRGKGYTF. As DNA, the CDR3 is TGTGCCAGCAGCTTGTCCAGGGGGAAAGGCTACACCTTC.

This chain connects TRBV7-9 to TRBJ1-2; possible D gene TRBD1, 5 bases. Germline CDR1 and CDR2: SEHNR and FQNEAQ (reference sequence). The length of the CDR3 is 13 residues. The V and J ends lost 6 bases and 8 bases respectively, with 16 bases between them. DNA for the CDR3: TGTGCCAGCAGTTCCGACAGCCCCTACGGCTACACCTTC. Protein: CASSSDSPYGYTF.

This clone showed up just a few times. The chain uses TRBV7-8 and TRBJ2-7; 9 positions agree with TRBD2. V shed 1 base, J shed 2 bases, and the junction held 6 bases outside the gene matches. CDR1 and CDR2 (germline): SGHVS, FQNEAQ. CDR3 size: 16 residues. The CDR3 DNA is TGTGCCAGCAGCTTAGGTCTAGCGGGGCCCCCCTACGAGCAGTACGTC. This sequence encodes CASSLGLAGPPYEQYV.

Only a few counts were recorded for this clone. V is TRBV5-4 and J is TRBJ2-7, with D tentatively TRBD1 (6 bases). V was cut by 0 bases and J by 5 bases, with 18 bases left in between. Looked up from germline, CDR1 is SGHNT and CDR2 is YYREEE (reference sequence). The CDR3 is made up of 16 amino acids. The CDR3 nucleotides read TGTGCCAGCAGCTTGGGGCCCCGGTCAGGGGACGACGAGCAGTACTTC. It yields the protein CASSLGPRSGDDEQYF.

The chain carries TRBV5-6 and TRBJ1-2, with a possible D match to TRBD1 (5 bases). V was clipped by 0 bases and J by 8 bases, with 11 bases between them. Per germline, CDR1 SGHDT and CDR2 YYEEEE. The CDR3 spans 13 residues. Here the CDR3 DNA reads TGTGCCAGCAGCTTGGCCTCGGGGGTAGGCTACACCTTC. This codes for CASSLASGVGYTF.

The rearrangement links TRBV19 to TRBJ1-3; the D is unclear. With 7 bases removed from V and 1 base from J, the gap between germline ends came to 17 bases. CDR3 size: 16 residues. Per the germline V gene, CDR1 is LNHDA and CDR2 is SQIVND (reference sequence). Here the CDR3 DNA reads TGTGCCAGTATGAAGGGCCAGGCTGTATCTGGAAACACCATATATTTT. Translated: CASMKGQAVSGNTIYF.

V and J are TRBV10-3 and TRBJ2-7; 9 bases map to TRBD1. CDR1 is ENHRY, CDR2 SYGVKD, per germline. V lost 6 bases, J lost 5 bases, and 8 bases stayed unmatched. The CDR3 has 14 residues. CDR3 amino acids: CAIRNRGLANEQYF. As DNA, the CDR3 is TGTGCCATCAGGAACAGGGGGCTTGCTAACGAGCAGTACTTC.

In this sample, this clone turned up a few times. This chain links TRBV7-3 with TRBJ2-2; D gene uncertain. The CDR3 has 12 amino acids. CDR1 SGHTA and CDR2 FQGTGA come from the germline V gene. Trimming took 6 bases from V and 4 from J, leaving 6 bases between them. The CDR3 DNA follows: TGTGCCAGCAGTTCGAGCACCGGGGAGCTGTTTTTT. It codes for CASSSSTGELFF.

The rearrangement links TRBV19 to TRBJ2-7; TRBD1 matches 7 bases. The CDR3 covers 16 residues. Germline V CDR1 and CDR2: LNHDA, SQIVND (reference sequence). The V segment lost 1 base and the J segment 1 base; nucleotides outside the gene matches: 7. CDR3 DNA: TGTGCCAGTAGTATAGGGACCGGGACAGCATCCTACGAGCAGTACTTC. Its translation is CASSIGTGTASYEQYF.

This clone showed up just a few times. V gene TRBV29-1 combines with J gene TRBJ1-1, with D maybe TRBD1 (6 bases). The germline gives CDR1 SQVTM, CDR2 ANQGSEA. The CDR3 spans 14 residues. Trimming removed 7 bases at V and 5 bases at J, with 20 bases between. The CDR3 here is CSANLQGLGTEAFF. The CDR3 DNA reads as TGCAGCGCCAACCTACAGGGACTGGGTACTGAAGCTTTCTTT. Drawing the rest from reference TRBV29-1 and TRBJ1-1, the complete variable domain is SAVISQKPSRDICQRGTSLTIQCQVDSQVTMMFWYRQQPGQSLTLIATANQGSEATYESGFVIDKFPISRPNLTFSTLTVSNMSPEDSSIYLCSANLQGLGTEAFFGQGTRLTVV.

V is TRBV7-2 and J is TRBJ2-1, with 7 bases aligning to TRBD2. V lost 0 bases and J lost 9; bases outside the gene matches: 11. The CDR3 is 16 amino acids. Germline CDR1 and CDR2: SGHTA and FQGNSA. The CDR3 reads CASSLARAGRRGEQFF. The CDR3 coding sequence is TGTGCCAGCAGCTTAGCGCGGGCCGGGAGGCGGGGTGAGCAGTTCTTC.